These T cell receptor beta chains were read from a single sample in a study of blood T cell repertoires in COVID-19. Method: immunoSEQ multiplex PCR; TCRdb's copy keeps in-frame clones and lacks some. In the table there are approximately 130,000 clones, around 76% of which are singletons. Sequencing was done on a sample of peripheral blood. These receptors were taken from a human donor in a cohort sampled during active COVID-19. CDR3s include the opening cysteine and the closing phenylalanine or tryptophan. A D gene is named only where the DNA matches it firmly. Clone size is shown for a subset of rows, as once, few, many or a class of expanded clone.

len	v_gene	d_gene	abundance	j_gene	CDR3aa	CDR3nt
18	TRBV7-6	TRBD2	.	TRBJ2-2	CASSSGLAGGLNTGELFF	TGTGCCAGCAGCAGCGGACTAGCGGGGGGGTTAAACACCGGGGAGCTGTTTTTT
17	TRBV3-1/TRBV3-2	TRBD1	.	TRBJ2-4	CASSQLQGVAAKNIQYF	TGTGCCAGCAGCCAACTACAGGGGGTCGCAGCCAAAAACATTCAGTACTTC
17	TRBV5-8	TRBD1	.	TRBJ1-6	CASSSHRTTGGRSPLHF	TGTGCCAGCAGCTCACACCGAACGACAGGGGGTCGCTCACCCCTCCACTTT
13	TRBV6-5	TRBD1	.	TRBJ1-2	CARRQQGARGYTF	TGTGCCAGGAGGCAACAGGGGGCACGAGGCTACACCTTC
17	TRBV11-2	TRBD2	few	TRBJ2-3	CASSLDQRGGGTDTQYF	TGTGCCAGCAGCTTAGATCAGCGGGGGGGCGGCACAGATACGCAGTATTTT
13	TRBV6-5	.	.	TRBJ1-1	CASSSGGGTEAFF	TGTGCCAGCAGTTCTGGGGGGGGCACTGAAGCTTTCTTT
14	TRBV19	.	.	TRBJ1-1	CASSTIQGYTEAFF	TGTGCCAGTAGTACAATACAGGGATACACTGAAGCTTTCTTT
17	TRBV5-6	.	.	TRBJ1-6	CASSLTTGTRDNSPLHF	TGTGCCAGCAGCTTGACAACCGGGACACGGGATAATTCACCCCTCCACTTT
12	TRBV5-4	TRBD1	few	TRBJ1-1	CASSADRVEAFF	TGTGCCAGCAGCGCTGACAGGGTTGAAGCTTTCTTT
13	TRBV6-5	TRBD1	.	TRBJ1-5	CASSMTGAQPQHF	TGTGCCAGCAGTATGACAGGGGCTCAGCCCCAGCATTTT
14	TRBV5-1	TRBD1	.	TRBJ1-2	CASSTSGQGRGYTF	TGCGCCAGCAGCACCTCAGGACAGGGGCGAGGCTACACCTTC
13	TRBV5-1	.	.	TRBJ2-3	CASSLVTTDTQYF	TGCGCCAGCAGCTTAGTGACTACAGATACGCAGTATTTT
15	TRBV13	.	.	TRBJ2-5	CASSRNLAVQETQYF	TGTGCCAGCAGCCGGAACTTAGCGGTCCAAGAGACCCAGTACTTC
14	TRBV19	TRBD1	.	TRBJ1-5	CASSKTGEGQPQHF	TGTGCCAGTAGTAAGACAGGGGAGGGTCAGCCCCAGCATTTT